This TCR beta chain originates from a study of control samples from healthy donors and cancer patients. Germline assignment: CDR1 MRHNA and CDR2 SNTAGT. The V gene lost 0 bases and the J gene lost 0 bases, with 11 bases spanning the gap. The length of the CDR3 is 16 residues. Assay used: immunoSEQ multiplex PCR; TCRdb lists only in-frame clones, some missing. The sample has around 100,000 clones, 90% to 95% seen once. The chain has TRBV6-4 and TRBJ1-2; D ambiguous. The specimen sequenced was blood. This clonotype originated in a woman between 18 and 30 years old in good health. CDR3 sequence: CASSDSAAYPNYGYTF. The CDR3 nucleotides are TGTGCCAGCAGTGACTCGGCGGCATACCCTAACTATGGCTACACCTTC.